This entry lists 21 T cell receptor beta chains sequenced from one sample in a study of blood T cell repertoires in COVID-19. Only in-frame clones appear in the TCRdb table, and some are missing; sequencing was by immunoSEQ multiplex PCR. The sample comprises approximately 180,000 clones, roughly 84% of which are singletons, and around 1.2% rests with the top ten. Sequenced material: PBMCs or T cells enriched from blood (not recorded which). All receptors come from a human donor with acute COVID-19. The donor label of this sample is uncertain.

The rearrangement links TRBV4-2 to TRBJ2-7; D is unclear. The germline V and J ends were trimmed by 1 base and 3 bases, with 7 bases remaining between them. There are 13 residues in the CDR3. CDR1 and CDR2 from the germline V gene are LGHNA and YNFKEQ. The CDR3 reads CASSQGEVYEQYF. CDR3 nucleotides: TGTGCCAGCAGCCAAGGAGAGGTCTACGAGCAGTACTTC.

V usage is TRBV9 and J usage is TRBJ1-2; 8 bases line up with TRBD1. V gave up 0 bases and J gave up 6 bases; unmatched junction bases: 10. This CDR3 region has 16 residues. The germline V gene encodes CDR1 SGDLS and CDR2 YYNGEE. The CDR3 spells CASSVAAGGAGDGYTF. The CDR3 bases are TGTGCCAGCAGCGTAGCTGCAGGGGGCGCGGGAGATGGCTACACCTTC.

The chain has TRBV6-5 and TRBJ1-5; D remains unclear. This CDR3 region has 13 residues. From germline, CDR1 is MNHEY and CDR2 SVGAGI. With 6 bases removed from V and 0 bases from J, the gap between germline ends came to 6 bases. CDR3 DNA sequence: TGTGCCAGCAGCACGGTTAGCAATCAGCCCCAGCATTTT. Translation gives CASSTVSNQPQHF.

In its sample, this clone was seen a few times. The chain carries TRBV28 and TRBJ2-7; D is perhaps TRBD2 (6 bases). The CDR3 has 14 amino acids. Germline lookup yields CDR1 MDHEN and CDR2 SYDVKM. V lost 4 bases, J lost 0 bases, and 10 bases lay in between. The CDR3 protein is CASSSPGVSYEQYF. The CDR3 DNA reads TGTGCCAGCAGTTCCCCGGGAGTCTCCTACGAGCAGTACTTC.

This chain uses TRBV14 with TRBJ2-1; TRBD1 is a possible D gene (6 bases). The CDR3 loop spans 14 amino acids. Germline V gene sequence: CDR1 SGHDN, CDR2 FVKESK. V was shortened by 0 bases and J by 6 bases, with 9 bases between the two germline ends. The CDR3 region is CASSQEGTLNEQFF. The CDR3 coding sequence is TGTGCCAGCAGCCAAGAGGGGACACTCAATGAGCAGTTCTTC.

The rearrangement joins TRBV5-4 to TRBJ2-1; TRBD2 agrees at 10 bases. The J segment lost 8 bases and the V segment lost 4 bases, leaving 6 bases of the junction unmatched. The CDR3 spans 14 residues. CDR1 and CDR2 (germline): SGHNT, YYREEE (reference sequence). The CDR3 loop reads CASSLAGARDEQFF. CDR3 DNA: TGTGCCAGCAGCCTAGCGGGGGCTCGGGATGAGCAGTTCTTC. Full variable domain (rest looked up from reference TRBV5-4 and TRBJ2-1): ETGVTQSPTHLIKTRGQQVTLRCSSQSGHNTVSWYQQALGQGPQFIFQYYREEENGRGNFPPRFSGLQFPNYSSELNVNALELDDSALYLCASSLAGARDEQFFGPGTRLTVL.

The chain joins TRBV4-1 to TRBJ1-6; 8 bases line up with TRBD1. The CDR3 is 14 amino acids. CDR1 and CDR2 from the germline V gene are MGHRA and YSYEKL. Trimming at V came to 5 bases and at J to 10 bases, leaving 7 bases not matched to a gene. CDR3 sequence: CASSTGQGESPLHF. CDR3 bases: TGCGCCAGCAGCACAGGACAGGGTGAGTCACCCCTCCACTTT.

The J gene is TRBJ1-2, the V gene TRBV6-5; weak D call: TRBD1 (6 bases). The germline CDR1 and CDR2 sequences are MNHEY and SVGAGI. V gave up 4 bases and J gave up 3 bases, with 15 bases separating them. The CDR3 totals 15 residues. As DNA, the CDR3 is TGTGCCAGCAGTTTAACATACAGGGATGACTATGGCTACACCTTC. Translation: CASSLTYRDDYGYTF.

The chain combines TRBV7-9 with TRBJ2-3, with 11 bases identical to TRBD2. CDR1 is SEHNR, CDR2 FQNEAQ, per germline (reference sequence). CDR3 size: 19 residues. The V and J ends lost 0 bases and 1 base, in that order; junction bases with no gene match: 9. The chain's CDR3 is CASSLARLAGGIGTDTQYF. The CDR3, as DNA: TGTGCCAGCAGCTTAGCAAGGCTAGCGGGGGGTATTGGCACAGATACGCAGTATTTT. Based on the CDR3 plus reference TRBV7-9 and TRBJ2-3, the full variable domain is DTGVSQNPRHKITKRGQNVTFRCDPISEHNRLYWYRQTLGQGPEFLTYFQNEAQLEKSRLLSDRFSAERPKGSFSTLEIQRTEQGDSAMYLCASSLARLAGGIGTDTQYFGPGTRLTVL.

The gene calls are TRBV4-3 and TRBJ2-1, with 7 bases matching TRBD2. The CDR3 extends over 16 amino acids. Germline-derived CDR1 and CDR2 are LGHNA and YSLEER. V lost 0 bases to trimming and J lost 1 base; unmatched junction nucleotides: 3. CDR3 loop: CASSQDPAGSYNEQFF. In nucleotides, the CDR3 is TGCGCCAGCAGCCAAGATCCAGCGGGGTCCTACAATGAGCAGTTCTTC.

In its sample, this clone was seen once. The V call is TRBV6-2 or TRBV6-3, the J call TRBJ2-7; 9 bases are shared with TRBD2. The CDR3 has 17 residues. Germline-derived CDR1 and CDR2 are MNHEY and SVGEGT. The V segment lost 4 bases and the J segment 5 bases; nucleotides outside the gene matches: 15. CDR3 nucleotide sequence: TGTGCCAGCAGTTGGTTCCGAGGGCGGGGGGGCCTCCACGAGCAGTACTTC. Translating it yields CASSWFRGRGGLHEQYF.

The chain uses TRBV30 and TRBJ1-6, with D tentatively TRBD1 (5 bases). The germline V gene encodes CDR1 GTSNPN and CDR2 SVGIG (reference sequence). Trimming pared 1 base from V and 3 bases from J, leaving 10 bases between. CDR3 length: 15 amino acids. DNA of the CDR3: TGTGCCTGGAGTGAGGACACTCGCTATAATTCACCCCTCCACTTT. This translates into CAWSEDTRYNSPLHF.

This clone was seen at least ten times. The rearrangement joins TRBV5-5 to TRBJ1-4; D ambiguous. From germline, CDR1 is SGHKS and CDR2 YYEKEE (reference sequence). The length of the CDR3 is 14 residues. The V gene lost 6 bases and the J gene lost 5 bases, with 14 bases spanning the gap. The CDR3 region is CASTPESRNEKLFF. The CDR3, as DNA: TGTGCCAGCACACCGGAGAGTCGGAATGAAAAACTGTTTTTT. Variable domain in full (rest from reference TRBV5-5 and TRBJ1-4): DAGVTQSPTHLIKTRGQQVTLRCSPISGHKSVSWYQQVLGQGPQFIFQYYEKEERGRGNFPDRFSARQFPNYSSELNVNALLLGDSALYLCASTPESRNEKLFFGSGTQLSVL.

CDR3 DNA: TGTGCCAGCTCACCCGGGGTCGTGAACACTGAAGCTTTCTTT. Translating gives CASSPGVVNTEAFF. The chain employs TRBV18 and TRBJ1-1; D is ambiguous. CDR1 and CDR2 from the germline V gene are KGHSH and LQKENI. This CDR3 spans 14 amino acids. Trimming took off 3 bases at V and 0 bases at J, with 8 bases between the two ends.

CDR3 residues: CASSLSGTGTGAFF. The CDR3 nucleotides are TGTGCCAGCAGTTTGTCCGGGACAGGGACGGGAGCTTTCTTT. The chain couples TRBV6-5 to TRBJ1-1, with TRBD1 matching over 9 bases. The CDR3 is 14 amino acids. Germline lookup yields CDR1 MNHEY and CDR2 SVGAGI. Unmatched junction bases numbered 10, after V lost 4 bases and J lost 10 bases.

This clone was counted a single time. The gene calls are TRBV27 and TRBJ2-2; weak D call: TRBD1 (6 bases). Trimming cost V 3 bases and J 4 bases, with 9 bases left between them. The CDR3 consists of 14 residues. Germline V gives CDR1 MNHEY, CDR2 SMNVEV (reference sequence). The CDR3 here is CASSFQGRTGELFF. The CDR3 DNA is TGTGCCAGCAGTTTTCAGGGGCGCACCGGGGAGCTGTTTTTT.

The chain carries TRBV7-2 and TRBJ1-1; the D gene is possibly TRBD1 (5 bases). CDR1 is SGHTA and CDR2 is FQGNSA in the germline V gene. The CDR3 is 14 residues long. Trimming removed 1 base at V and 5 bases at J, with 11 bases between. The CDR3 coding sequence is TGTGCCAGCAGCTTAGGATGGGGGGGAACTGAAGCTTTCTTT. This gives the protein CASSLGWGGTEAFF.

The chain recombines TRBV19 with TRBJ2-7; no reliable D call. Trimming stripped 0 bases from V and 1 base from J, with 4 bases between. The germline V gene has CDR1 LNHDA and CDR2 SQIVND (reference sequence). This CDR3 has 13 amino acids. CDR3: CASSIDLSYEQYF. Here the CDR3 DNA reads TGTGCCAGTAGTATAGACCTTTCCTACGAGCAGTACTTC.

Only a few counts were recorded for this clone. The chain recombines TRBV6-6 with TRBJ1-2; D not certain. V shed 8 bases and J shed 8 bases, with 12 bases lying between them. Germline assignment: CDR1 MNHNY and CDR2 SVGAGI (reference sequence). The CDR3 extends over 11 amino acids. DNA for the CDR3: TGTGCCAGCGAGGCAGGAGGAGGCTACACCTTC. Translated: CASEAGGGYTF.

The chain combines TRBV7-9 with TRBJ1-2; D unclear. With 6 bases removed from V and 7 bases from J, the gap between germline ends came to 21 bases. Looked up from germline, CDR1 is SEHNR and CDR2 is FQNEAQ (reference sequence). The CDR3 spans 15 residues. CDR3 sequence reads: CASRSHTNGRAGYTF. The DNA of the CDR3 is TGTGCCAGCAGATCCCACACCAATGGGAGAGCTGGCTACACCTTC.

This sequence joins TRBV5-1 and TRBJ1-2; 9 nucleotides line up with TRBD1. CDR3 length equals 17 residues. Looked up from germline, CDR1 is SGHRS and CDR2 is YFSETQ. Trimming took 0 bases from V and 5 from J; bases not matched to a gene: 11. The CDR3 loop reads CASSLGPGQGDFYGYTF. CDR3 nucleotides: TGCGCCAGCAGCTTGGGACCGGGACAGGGCGACTTTTATGGCTACACCTTC.